The 24 T cell receptor beta chains in this list originate from one sample, sequenced in a study of human T cells and chemical hapten exposure (dated by TCRdb to about 2021). Preparation of the library involved RACE. The sample was run on a NextSeq 500. TCRdb redid the processing of the public reads, applying fastp at Q25 and MiXCR, and retained in-frame beta chains. CDR3 protein duplicates are merged, each entry listing the most common genes and DNA. This sample holds about 160,000 distinct CDR3 sequences; around a quarter were observed only once. The ten top clones hold approximately 2.3% of the sample. Sample time point, as interpreted from the label and publication: patch test 3, about 24 weeks after DPC sensitization. The label giving this sample's treatment or condition can be read as: therapeutic diphenylcyclopropenone sensitization with weekly scalp DPC. The sequences come from whole blood, collected in connection with sensitization to the hapten diphenylcyclopropenone (DPC). These receptors came from a woman aged 18-35 years with alopecia areata. Some clones in this sample may be carry-over from other donors' samples.

The rearrangement links TRBV3-1 to TRBJ2-1; perhaps D is TRBD1 or TRBD2 (6 bases each). V lost 1 base to trimming and J lost 8 bases, with 12 bases between them. This CDR3 contains 14 residues. Germline V gene lookup returns CDR1 LGHDT and CDR2 YNNKEL (reference sequence). Written as DNA, the CDR3 is TGTGCCAGCAGCCAAGTTAGGGGGGAGCATGAGCAGTTCTTC. As protein: CASSQVRGEHEQFF.

This rearrangement joins TRBV11-2 to TRBJ1-1; TRBD1 aligns across 8 bases. CDR3 length equals 14 residues. Germline V gene sequence: CDR1 SGHAT, CDR2 FQNNGV. The J segment lost 4 bases and the V segment lost 8 bases, leaving 9 bases of the junction unmatched. Here the CDR3 reads CASGITGGGTEAFF. The CDR3 bases are TGTGCCAGCGGGATCACAGGGGGAGGCACTGAAGCTTTCTTT.

This clonotype appeared many times. The rearrangement uses TRBV4-3 and TRBJ2-5, with D perhaps matching TRBD2 (5 bases). The length of the CDR3 is 14 residues. The V end was cut by 0 bases, the J end by 5 bases, with 10 bases between. Germline CDR1 is LGHNA and CDR2 is YSLEER. As DNA, the CDR3 is TGCGCCAGCAGCCAAGAAGTGACTAAGGAGACCCAGTACTTC. Translating it yields CASSQEVTKETQYF.

The rearrangement uses TRBV7-2 and TRBJ2-3, with D perhaps matching TRBD1 (6 bases). CDR1 and CDR2 from the germline V gene are SGHTA and FQGNSA. The length of the CDR3 is 15 residues. Trimming took off 5 bases at V and 2 bases at J, with 14 bases between the two ends. CDR3 sequence: CASSPRAGDTDTQYF. CDR3 coding DNA: TGTGCCAGCAGCCCCCGTGCAGGGGACACAGATACGCAGTATTTT.

The chain links TRBV9 to TRBJ1-5; D is unresolved. Germline CDR1 SGDLS, CDR2 YYNGEE. The length of the CDR3 is 16 residues. Trimming cost V 6 bases and J 1 base, with 17 bases left between them. The CDR3 loop reads CASTPPAGISNQPQHF. As DNA, the CDR3 is TGTGCCAGCACCCCGCCCGCCGGGATCAGCAATCAGCCCCAGCATTTT.

This clonotype showed up many times. This chain links TRBV7-9 with TRBJ2-6, with TRBD1 matching 7 bases. The V gene end was trimmed by 6 bases and the J gene end by 4 bases; junction bases not matched to a gene: 9. This CDR3 spans 16 amino acids. Germline V CDR1 and CDR2: SEHNR, FQNEAQ (reference sequence). The CDR3 is CASRPTQGRGANVLTF. As DNA, the CDR3 is TGTGCCAGCAGACCAACACAGGGGAGAGGGGCCAACGTCCTGACTTTC.

The V call is TRBV28, the J call TRBJ2-7, with TRBD1 matching 7 bases. J lost 1 base, V lost 7 bases, and 7 bases had no gene match. The CDR3 is made up of 14 amino acids. Germline CDR1 and CDR2: MDHEN and SYDVKM. Written as DNA, the CDR3 is TGTGCCAGCAAAAACCCGGGACAGTCCTACGAGCAGTACTTC. Protein: CASKNPGQSYEQYF.

The genes are TRBV9 and TRBJ2-5; D remains unclear. The CDR3 spans 14 residues. Germline CDR1 is SGDLS and CDR2 is YYNGEE. V was clipped by 4 bases and J by 1 base, with 11 bases between them. The CDR3 DNA reads TGTGCCAGCAGCCCCCAGGTAACCCAAGAGACCCAGTACTTC. Its protein is CASSPQVTQETQYF.

The V call is TRBV5-1, the J call TRBJ2-1; no firm D call. V was clipped by 0 bases and J by 0 bases, with 10 bases between them. The CDR3 has 16 residues. CDR1 is SGHRS, CDR2 YFSETQ, per germline. Here the CDR3 reads CASSLAGSYSYNEQFF. CDR3 coding DNA: TGCGCCAGCAGCTTGGCCGGGTCTTACTCCTACAATGAGCAGTTCTTC.

This rearrangement joins TRBV29-1 to TRBJ2-5; tentative D call: TRBD1 (5 bases). Trimming took 4 bases from V and 5 from J, leaving 14 bases between them. The germline gives CDR1 SQVTM, CDR2 ANQGSEA. The CDR3 has 13 amino acids. The CDR3 region is CSVARGVVETQYF. CDR3 nucleotide sequence: TGCAGCGTTGCTAGGGGTGTGGTGGAGACCCAGTACTTC.

This chain connects TRBV28 to TRBJ2-3; D perhaps matches TRBD2 (6 bases). The CDR3 spans 16 residues. Germline V gene sequence: CDR1 MDHEN, CDR2 SYDVKM. V was pared by 0 bases and J by 0 bases, with 10 bases between. The CDR3 nucleotides read TGTGCCAGCAGTTTATGGGGGAGCGGGAGCACAGATACGCAGTATTTT. Its protein product is CASSLWGSGSTDTQYF. Variable domain in full (rest from reference TRBV28 and TRBJ2-3): DVKVTQSSRYLVKRTGEKVFLECVQDMDHENMFWYRQDPGLGLRLIYFSYDVKMKEKGDIPEGYSVSREKKERFSLILESASTNQTSMYLCASSLWGSGSTDTQYFGPGTRLTVL.

The rearrangement uses TRBV20-1 and TRBJ2-7, with D unresolved. From germline, CDR1 is DFQATT and CDR2 SNEGSKA (reference sequence). V was cut by 6 bases and J by 1 base, with 19 bases left in between. The CDR3 runs to 15 residues. The CDR3 DNA reads as TGCAGTGCAGAATCCCAAGCCGTTCCTTCCTACGAGCAGTACTTC. Translation: CSAESQAVPSYEQYF.

The V and J genes are TRBV7-9 and TRBJ1-2; TRBD1 matches 9 bases. The germline CDR1 and CDR2 sequences are SEHNR and FQNEAQ (reference sequence). The CDR3 spans 16 residues. The V and J ends lost 4 bases and 6 bases, in that order; junction bases with no gene match: 12. CDR3 sequence: CASSYSGTGREDGYTF. The CDR3 nucleotides read TGTGCCAGCAGCTACTCCGGGACAGGGCGGGAAGATGGCTACACCTTC.

The chain couples TRBV6-6 to TRBJ2-7, with 8 bases matching TRBD1. Per germline, CDR1 MNHNY and CDR2 SVGAGI (reference sequence). The CDR3 runs to 13 residues. V lost 2 bases, J lost 7 bases, and 4 bases stayed unmatched. CDR3: CASSYDRGVEQYF. In nucleotides, the CDR3 is TGTGCCAGCAGTTACGACAGGGGAGTGGAGCAGTACTTC.

The rearrangement joins TRBV20-1 to TRBJ1-2; 7 bases are a match to TRBD1. Germline V gene data show CDR1 as DFQATT and CDR2 as SNEGSKA (reference sequence). The length of the CDR3 is 12 residues. J was trimmed by 7 bases and V by 4 bases; bases with no gene match: 6. The CDR3 loop reads CSATTTGFGYTF. CDR3 sequence (DNA): TGCAGTGCTACTACGACAGGGTTTGGCTACACCTTC.

This clonotype was counted a single time. The chain combines TRBV4-2 with TRBJ2-5; 8 bases are shared with TRBD1. The CDR3 is 15 amino acids. Trimming took 0 bases from V and 6 from J; bases not matched to a gene: 6. CDR1 and CDR2 from the germline V gene are LGHNA and YNFKEQ. CDR3 nucleotide sequence: TGTGCCAGCAGCCAAGAAGACAGGGGCCCACAGACCCAGTACTTC. Protein: CASSQEDRGPQTQYF.

This clonotype was seen more than once but under ten times. J is TRBJ2-2 and V is TRBV7-3; D ambiguous. V dropped 1 base and J dropped 2 bases, with 14 bases sitting between them. Germline loops: CDR1 SGHTA, CDR2 FQGTGA. There are 17 residues in the CDR3. DNA for the CDR3: TGTGCCAGCAGCTTAATCCCCGGAACACCTAACACCGGGGAGCTGTTTTTT. This codes for CASSLIPGTPNTGELFF.

The chain employs TRBV6-2 or TRBV6-3 and TRBJ1-5; 7 bases line up with TRBD1. Germline trimming cut 8 bases from V and 3 bases from J; bases unmatched to any gene: 13. The CDR3 totals 16 residues. Germline V gene data show CDR1 as MNHEY and CDR2 as SVGEGT. In nucleotides, the CDR3 is TGTGCCAGCCGAACGACAGGGAGAACGGTCAATCAGCCCCAGCATTTT. This codes for CASRTTGRTVNQPQHF.

The chain couples TRBV2 to TRBJ1-1, with TRBD1 matching 8 bases. This CDR3 has 14 residues. Germline assignment: CDR1 SNHLY and CDR2 FYNNEI. V shed 5 bases and J 1 base; nucleotides not matched to a gene: 3. The CDR3 region is CASSNGQGNTEAFF. CDR3 bases: TGTGCCAGCAGTAACGGACAGGGGAACACTGAAGCTTTCTTT.

This clonotype was counted only a few times. The chain uses TRBV20-1 and TRBJ2-7; the match to TRBD2 covers 11 bases. Trimming at V came to 7 bases and at J to 4 bases, leaving 9 bases not matched to a gene. CDR3 length equals 14 residues. CDR1 and CDR2 from the germline V gene are DFQATT and SNEGSKA (reference sequence). Written as DNA, the CDR3 is TGCAGTGGGTCTAGCGGGGGGCCTGAATACGAGCAGTACTTC. Amino acid sequence: CSGSSGGPEYEQYF.

The chain uses TRBV29-1 and TRBJ1-5; 7 bases map to TRBD1. After removal of 6 bases from V and 0 bases from J, the junction contained 5 bases not matched to a gene. The CDR3 is 14 residues long. Germline loops: CDR1 SQVTM, CDR2 ANQGSEA. CDR3 nucleotide sequence: TGCAGCGTGTGGACAGGATCTAGCAATCAGCCCCAGCATTTT. This sequence encodes CSVWTGSSNQPQHF.

This clonotype has just a few counts. The V and J genes are TRBV29-1 and TRBJ2-2; D may be TRBD2 (6 bases). Germline-derived CDR1 and CDR2 are SQVTM and ANQGSEA. Trimming shortened V by 7 bases and J by 6 bases, and 12 bases separated the two germline ends. The CDR3 covers 12 residues. This chain's CDR3 is CSALGGPGELFF. For the CDR3, the DNA is TGCAGCGCCCTGGGGGGACCCGGGGAGCTGTTTTTT.

This clonotype was seen many times. The chain uses TRBV5-1 and TRBJ2-5, with 10 bases matching TRBD2. V lost 4 bases, J lost 3 bases, and 3 bases stayed unmatched. Germline V gene sequence: CDR1 SGHRS, CDR2 YFSETQ. This CDR3 region has 14 residues. CDR3 sequence (DNA): TGCGCCAGCAGCGCCGGACTAGCGGAAGAGACCCAGTACTTC. Translating it yields CASSAGLAEETQYF.

This clonotype was seen a handful of times. This chain joins TRBV15 and TRBJ1-2; D possibly corresponds to TRBD1 (5 bases). The germline CDR1 and CDR2 sequences are LNHNV and YYDKDF (reference sequence). V was pared by 4 bases and J by 7 bases, with 10 bases between. This CDR3 spans 12 amino acids. The CDR3 here is CATSTGAGGYTF. In nucleotides, the CDR3 is TGTGCCACCAGCACCGGGGCGGGTGGCTACACCTTC.